This T cell receptor (beta chain) appears in the sequencing data of a study of blood T cell repertoires in COVID-19. As for the study in general: Acute and convalescent COVID-19 samples came from the United States, Italy and Spain.

V lost 4 bases and J lost 7, with 14 bases in between. This CDR3 has 13 residues. Per the germline V gene, CDR1 is ENHRY and CDR2 is SYGVKD. The assay was immunoSEQ multiplex PCR, and TCRdb's table has in-frame clones only and misses some. The sample yields approximately 200,000 clones, 89% seen once. V and J are TRBV10-3 and TRBJ2-7; D possibly corresponds to TRBD2 (6 bases). What was sequenced was PBMCs or T cells enriched from blood (not recorded which). This clonotype was obtained from a woman in her thirties or forties with acute COVID-19. CDR3 protein: CAISGRGSSEQYF. For the CDR3, the DNA is TGTGCCATCAGTGGGAGGGGCAGCTCAGAGCAGTACTTC.